This entry is about one TCR beta chain. The antigen is unknown. The data stem from a study of OX40 agonist ivuxolimab in advanced cancers. TCRdb keeps only in-frame clones here, not all; method: immunoSEQ multiplex PCR. The table shows 90,000 or so clones, with 85% to 90% occurring only once. Whole-study findings and limits: Among the lowest peripheral clonal expansion occurred in 0.1-3.0 mg/kg partial responders.

The length of the CDR3 is 14 residues. CDR1 SGHNT and CDR2 YYREEE come from the germline V gene (reference sequence). Trimming removed 2 bases from V and 5 bases from J; junction bases left unmatched: 3. V and J are TRBV5-4 and TRBJ2-5; TRBD2 agrees at 10 bases. This sequence originates from an adult with an advanced solid tumor such as melanoma, head and neck, liver or kidney cancer. This specimen was CD4+ or CD8+ T cells sorted from blood, taken in a trial of the OX40 agonist ivuxolimab. This chain's CDR3 is CASSLAGGVETQYF. CDR3 nucleotides: TGTGCCAGCAGCTTAGCGGGAGGGGTGGAGACCCAGTACTTC.